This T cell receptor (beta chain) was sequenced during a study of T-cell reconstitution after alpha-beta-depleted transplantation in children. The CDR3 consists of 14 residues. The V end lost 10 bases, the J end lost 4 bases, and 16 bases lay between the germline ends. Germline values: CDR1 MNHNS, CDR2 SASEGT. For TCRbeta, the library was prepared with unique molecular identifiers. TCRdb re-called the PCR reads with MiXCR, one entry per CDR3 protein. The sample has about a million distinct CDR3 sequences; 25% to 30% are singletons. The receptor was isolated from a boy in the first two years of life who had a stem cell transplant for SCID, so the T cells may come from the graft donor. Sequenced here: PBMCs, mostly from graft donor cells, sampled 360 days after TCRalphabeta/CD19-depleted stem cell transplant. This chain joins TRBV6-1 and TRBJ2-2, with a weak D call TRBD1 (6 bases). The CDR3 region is CATSSDSLTGELFF. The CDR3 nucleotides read TGTGCCACTTCTTCGGACAGCCTCACCGGGGAGCTGTTTTTT.